The 20 T cell receptor beta chains in this list originate from one sample, sequenced in a study of T cell responses to AZD1222 COVID-19 vaccine. Here immunoSEQ multiplex PCR was the method, and the copy in TCRdb shows in-frame clones only, minus some. The profile shows fewer than 130,000 clones, roughly 90% of them singletons. Sequencing used peripheral blood, obtained 28 days after the second AZD1222 dose. Source of these receptors: an adult who received the AZD1222 COVID-19 vaccine.

V gene TRBV27 combines with J gene TRBJ1-6, with D possibly TRBD1 on 6 matching bases. The V end was cut by 7 bases, the J end by 2 bases, with 15 bases between. The CDR3 loop spans 16 amino acids. Germline loops: CDR1 MNHEY, CDR2 SMNVEV (reference sequence). For the CDR3, the DNA is TGTGCCAGCACCTCAGGGGCAGGGACCTATAATTCACCCCTCCACTTT. Its protein is CASTSGAGTYNSPLHF.

This rearrangement joins TRBV24-1 to TRBJ2-7, with D perhaps TRBD2 (6 bases). CDR1 and CDR2 (germline): KGHDR, SFDVKD. The ends were cut back, 1 base at V and 3 bases at J, with 18 bases in the middle. The CDR3 has 17 amino acids. Here the CDR3 reads CATSDFPQPGDYYEQYF. Written as DNA, the CDR3 is TGTGCCACCAGTGATTTCCCCCAGCCGGGGGATTACTACGAGCAGTACTTC.

The chain is built from TRBV28 and TRBJ1-2; a weak D match, TRBD1 (6 bases). The V gene's germline CDR1 is MDHEN and CDR2 SYDVKM. This CDR3 has 16 amino acids. The V and J ends lost 2 bases and 6 bases respectively, with 19 bases between them. CDR3: CASSLPNEGQGNGYTF. Here the CDR3 DNA reads TGTGCCAGCAGTTTACCCAACGAAGGGCAGGGGAATGGCTACACCTTC.

The chain couples TRBV11-3 to TRBJ2-5; TRBD2 is a possible D gene (6 bases). The germline gives CDR1 SGHNT, CDR2 YENEEA. The germline V and J ends were trimmed by 5 bases and 2 bases, with 9 bases remaining between them. The CDR3 loop spans 13 amino acids. The CDR3 nucleotides are TGTGCCAGCAGCCCCGGAGGGCAAGAGACCCAGTACTTC. As protein: CASSPGGQETQYF.

This clone was detected once. This rearrangement joins TRBV11-1 to TRBJ2-1; D unresolved. V was cut by 5 bases and J by 10 bases, with 12 bases left in between. The CDR3 has 12 amino acids. Germline V gene lookup returns CDR1 SGHAT and CDR2 FQDESV (reference sequence). The CDR3 DNA reads TGTGCCAGCAGCCTACAAGCATGGGAGCAGTTCTTC. This encodes CASSLQAWEQFF. The whole variable domain, filled in from reference TRBV11-1 and TRBJ2-1, reads EAEVAQSPRYKITEKSQAVAFWCDPISGHATLYWYRQILGQGPELLVQFQDESVVDDSQLPKDRFSAERLKGVDSTLKIQPAELGDSAMYLCASSLQAWEQFFGPGTRLTVL.

The genes are TRBV11-2 and TRBJ1-1, with 8 bases identical to TRBD1. Germline CDR1 SGHAT, CDR2 FQNNGV. Trimming removed 5 bases from V and 4 bases from J; junction bases left unmatched: 12. CDR3 length: 16 residues. The CDR3 here is CASSADRGFVGTEAFF. As DNA, the CDR3 is TGTGCCAGCAGCGCTGACAGGGGCTTTGTGGGCACTGAAGCTTTCTTT.

The chain is built from TRBV19 and TRBJ1-5; weak D call: TRBD1 (5 bases). Germline CDR1 and CDR2: LNHDA and SQIVND (reference sequence). The V end was cut by 5 bases, the J end by 1 base, with 9 bases between. This CDR3 is 14 amino acids long. For the CDR3, the DNA is TGTGCCAGTAGTCGTCGACAGAGCAATCAGCCCCAGCATTTT. It yields the protein CASSRRQSNQPQHF.

CDR3 nucleotides: TGTGCCAGTAGGGGACAGGCGGACTCCTACGAGCAGTACTTC. It codes for CASRGQADSYEQYF. This chain links TRBV19 with TRBJ2-7, with 8 bases fitting TRBD1. CDR3 length: 14 amino acids. Trimming removed 6 bases from V and 0 bases from J; junction bases left unmatched: 4. CDR1 LNHDA and CDR2 SQIVND come from the germline V gene (reference sequence). Based on the CDR3 plus reference TRBV19 and TRBJ2-7, the full variable domain is DGGITQSPKYLFRKEGQNVTLSCEQNLNHDAMYWYRQDPGQGLRLIYYSQIVNDFQKGDIAEGYSVSREKKESFPLTVTSAQKNPTAFYLCASRGQADSYEQYFGPGTRLTVT.

CDR3 DNA: TGTGCCATCAGTGAGCGGGGGCTAGAGGAAGGCTACACCTTC. As protein: CAISERGLEEGYTF. The chain uses TRBV10-3 and TRBJ1-2; possible D gene TRBD1, 6 bases. The CDR3 is 14 residues long. Germline loops: CDR1 ENHRY, CDR2 SYGVKD. Deletions cut 2 bases from V and 8 bases from J, with 15 bases between.

The chain combines TRBV5-1 with TRBJ2-2, with D possibly TRBD1 on 5 matching bases. The germline V gene has CDR1 SGHRS and CDR2 YFSETQ. The CDR3 is 14 residues long. V was trimmed by 4 bases and J by 2 bases, leaving 9 bases between them. This CDR3 reads CASSVDINTGELFF. The DNA for the CDR3 is TGCGCCAGCAGCGTGGACATTAACACCGGGGAGCTGTTTTTT. Supplemented by reference TRBV5-1 and TRBJ2-2, the full variable domain reads KAGVTQTPRYLIKTRGQQVTLSCSPISGHRSVSWYQQTPGQGLQFLFEYFSETQRNKGNFPGRFSGRQFSNSRSEMNVSTLELGDSALYLCASSVDINTGELFFGEGSRLTVL.

In nucleotides, the CDR3 is TGTGCGTCCTCGTGGGATAGAAATTCACCCCTCCACTTT. Protein sequence: CASSWDRNSPLHF. The chain links TRBV5-6 to TRBJ1-6, with D unclear. There are 13 residues in the CDR3. Germline-derived CDR1 and CDR2 are SGHDT and YYEEEE.

This chain joins TRBV25-1 and TRBJ2-5; 7 bases map to TRBD1. Germline V lookup: CDR1 MGHDK, CDR2 SYGVNS. CDR3 length: 15 residues. Trimming at V came to 3 bases and at J to 4 bases, leaving 8 bases not matched to a gene. The CDR3 nucleotides are TGTGCCAGCAGTGATTTGACAGGGAGAGGAGAGACCCAGTACTTC. This encodes CASSDLTGRGETQYF.

The V call is TRBV6-5, the J call TRBJ1-2, with a weak D call TRBD1 (6 bases). From germline, CDR1 is MNHEY and CDR2 SVGAGI. V lost 6 bases, J lost 5 bases, and 16 bases lay in between. The CDR3 sequence is 14 residues long. CDR3 in amino acids: CASSPRGGAYGYTF. In DNA, the CDR3 is TGTGCCAGCAGCCCCCGTGGGGGGGCGTATGGCTACACCTTC.

The chain employs TRBV6-2 or TRBV6-3 and TRBJ1-1, with unresolved D. This CDR3 has 13 residues. The germline CDR1 and CDR2 sequences are MNHEY and SVGEGT. V was clipped by 3 bases and J by 2 bases, with 7 bases between them. The chain's CDR3 is CASSYSQNTEAFF. CDR3 nucleotides: TGTGCCAGCAGTTATTCACAAAACACTGAAGCTTTCTTT.

This clone was observed a few times. The chain couples TRBV6-1 to TRBJ1-2; D gene unclear. This CDR3 region has 13 residues. Germline V gives CDR1 MNHNS, CDR2 SASEGT. Trimming cost V 0 bases and J 8 bases, with 10 bases left between them. The CDR3 DNA follows: TGTGCCAGCAGTGAAGCGTCCTTTGACGGCTACACCTTC. Residues: CASSEASFDGYTF.

The gene calls are TRBV3-1 (or the pseudogene TRBV3-2) and TRBJ1-1, with D perhaps matching TRBD1 (5 bases). Trimming pared 4 bases from V and 11 bases from J, leaving 14 bases between. CDR3 length: 12 amino acids. CDR1 is LGHDT, CDR2 YNNKEL, per germline (reference sequence). CDR3 DNA: TGTGCCAGCAGCCTCCGGGGGGAATGGGCTTTCTTT. Protein product: CASSLRGEWAFF.

This chain connects TRBV18 to TRBJ2-3, with D possibly being TRBD2 (5 bases). CDR1 and CDR2 (germline): KGHSH, LQKENI. This CDR3 comprises 15 residues. The V gene lost 3 bases and the J gene lost 8 bases, with 18 bases spanning the gap. The CDR3 DNA sequence: TGTGCCAGCTCACCCCCGAGCGGTGCATATAGTACGCAGTATTTT. Its translation: CASSPPSGAYSTQYF. Full variable domain (missing parts from reference TRBV18 and TRBJ2-3): NAGVMQNPRHLVRRRGQEARLRCSPMKGHSHVYWYRQLPEEGLKFMVYLQKENIIDESGMPKERFSAEFPKEGPSILRIQQVVRGDSAAYFCASSPPSGAYSTQYFGPGTRLTVL.

The chain couples TRBV5-1 to TRBJ1-6; 9 nucleotides line up with TRBD1. V was pared by 9 bases and J by 6 bases, with 7 bases of the junction left unmatched. Germline CDR1 SGHRS, CDR2 YFSETQ. The CDR3 runs to 14 residues. The CDR3 here is CAILPGQGNSPLHF. CDR3 in DNA: TGCGCCATCCTACCGGGACAGGGTAATTCACCCCTCCACTTT.

The J gene is TRBJ1-5, the V gene TRBV27; the match to TRBD1 covers 7 bases. Per germline, CDR1 MNHEY and CDR2 SMNVEV (reference sequence). The CDR3 covers 17 residues. The J segment lost 0 bases and the V segment lost 6 bases, leaving 11 bases of the junction unmatched. The CDR3 DNA follows: TGTGCCAGCAGCCCATTGACAGGGTTTTATAGCAATCAGCCCCAGCATTTT. The encoded protein is CASSPLTGFYSNQPQHF.

The chain carries TRBV5-1 and TRBJ2-2; D is unresolved. Per germline, CDR1 SGHRS and CDR2 YFSETQ. This CDR3 spans 16 amino acids. Trimming took off 5 bases at V and 2 bases at J, with 16 bases between the two ends. The CDR3 DNA follows: TGCGCCAGCAGTTCCGGGTCAAGGATCAACACCGGGGAGCTGTTTTTT. The encoded protein is CASSSGSRINTGELFF.